This T cell receptor beta chain was sequenced for a study of T cell repertoires in cytomegalovirus infection. For this clonotype: Its antigen is not identified.

MiXCR, run by TCRdb on the reads, gives a single entry per CDR3 protein. Among roughly 87,000 distinct CDR3 sequences listed, approximately 30% were seen once. Study-level results: CMV-specific TCR beta clonotypes restricted by HLA-C were the ones dominating the ex vivo response.

This clonotype originated in a human donor in good health (CMV status not recorded). Some clones in this sample may be carry-over from other donors' samples. Sample: CD8+ T cells from cultured PBMCs, taken from culture after CMV antigen stimulation.

CDR3 region: CAISDGSGISGNTIYF. The CDR3 DNA reads as TGTGCCATTTCAGACGGGTCCGGAATCTCTGGAAACACCATATATTTT. The chain combines TRBV2 with TRBJ1-3, with D unresolved. V was pared by 10 bases and J by 0 bases, with 19 bases between. Germline V gives CDR1 SNHLY, CDR2 FYNNEI. This CDR3 has 16 residues.